Sequencing of this TCR beta chain was carried out in a study of blood T cell repertoires in COVID-19. Study context: Donors in the United States, Italy and Spain gave samples during acute or convalescent COVID-19. The cDNA or gDNA used as material had been derived from T cells, B-cell-depleted T cells, or PBMCs.

Per the authors' pipeline: Amplified reference gene primers provided the basis for estimating nucleated cell counts. The data were produced by immunoSEQ multiplex PCR, yet TCRdb's version contains in-frame clones alone and is incomplete. For V, J and clone size, that table is used; D and trimming come from the DNA. Among about 520,000 clones listed, 70% to 90% were seen once. This CDR3 is 13 amino acids long. V trimming: 5 bases; J trimming: 7 bases; junction bases outside the gene matches: 6. Looked up from germline, CDR1 is SGHTS and CDR2 is YDEGEE. Source material: peripheral blood. The TCR originated in a human donor in a cohort sampled during active COVID-19. The chain has TRBV5-8 and TRBJ1-2, with 9 nucleotides matching TRBD1. This CDR3 is CASRDRGSSGYTF. For the CDR3, the DNA is TGTGCCAGCAGAGACAGGGGGAGCTCTGGCTACACCTTC.